The 19 T cell receptor beta chains reported below all come from one sample, sequenced in a study of T cells after yellow fever vaccination. TCRdb ran MiXCR on the 5' RACE reads and lists one entry per CDR3 protein. The repertoire holds some 200,000 distinct CDR3 sequences, 3% to 4% seen once, with roughly 3% in the top ten. Sequences were derived from CD4+ T cells sorted from PBMCs, sampled 10 days after the yellow fever booster vaccination. The receptors come from a man aged 18 to 30 who received the YFV17D yellow fever vaccine.

This clonotype was recorded a few times. The V gene is TRBV12-3 or TRBV12-4, the J gene TRBJ2-3; D perhaps matches TRBD1 (6 bases). The CDR3 is 14 residues long. Trimming cost V 2 bases and J 2 bases, with 8 bases left between them. As DNA, the CDR3 is TGTGCCAGCAGTTTAAGGGACAACACAGATACGCAGTATTTT. As protein: CASSLRDNTDTQYF.

This clonotype showed up many times. The chain joins TRBV12-3 or TRBV12-4 to TRBJ2-5, with a weak D call TRBD1 (6 bases). The V gene lost 6 bases and the J gene lost 2 bases, with 16 bases spanning the gap. The CDR3 totals 15 residues. This chain's CDR3 is CASRPRQATQETQYF. CDR3 in DNA: TGTGCCAGCAGACCAAGACAGGCTACTCAAGAGACCCAGTACTTC.

This clonotype was detected ten times or more. The chain is built from TRBV7-2 and TRBJ1-2, with D maybe TRBD1 (5 bases). This CDR3 region has 17 residues. Germline V gene data show CDR1 as SGHTA and CDR2 as FQGNSA. The germline V and J ends were trimmed by 4 bases and 7 bases, with 25 bases remaining between them. The CDR3 nucleotides are TGTGCCAGCAGCTCCCGAAGGCAGGGCAGCTCCCTCGTTGGCTACACCTTC. Its protein product is CASSSRRQGSSLVGYTF.

This clonotype was counted many times. V gene TRBV3-1 combines with J gene TRBJ1-5, with D possibly being TRBD1 (6 bases). Germline lookup yields CDR1 LGHDT and CDR2 YNNKEL (reference sequence). The CDR3 length is 15 residues. The V and J ends lost 3 bases and 3 bases respectively, with 12 bases between them. This CDR3 is CASSHRDTNNQPQHF. The CDR3 nucleotides are TGTGCCAGCAGCCACCGGGACACGAACAATCAGCCCCAGCATTTT. Looking up the rest from reference TRBV3-1 and TRBJ1-5 gives the full variable domain: DTAVSQTPKYLVTQMGNDKSIKCEQNLGHDTMYWYKQDSKKFLKIMFSYNNKELIINETVPNRFSPKSPDKAHLNLHINSLELGDSAVYFCASSHRDTNNQPQHFGDGTRLSIL.

This clonotype was recorded a few times. The gene calls are TRBV20-1 and TRBJ1-2; 9 positions match TRBD1. The CDR3 is 15 amino acids. Germline V gene lookup returns CDR1 DFQATT and CDR2 SNEGSKA (reference sequence). V gave up 0 bases and J gave up 3 bases; unmatched junction bases: 5. The CDR3 protein is CSARDPGQGYYGYTF. The CDR3 DNA follows: TGCAGTGCTAGAGATCCGGGACAGGGTTACTATGGCTACACCTTC.

The chain links TRBV18 to TRBJ2-5; possible D gene TRBD2, 5 bases. V was clipped by 5 bases and J by 3 bases, with 7 bases between them. The CDR3 spans 12 residues. Germline CDR1 reads KGHSH; CDR2 reads LQKENI. CDR3 DNA: TGTGCCAGCTCAGCACTAGAAGAGACCCAGTACTTC. Translated, it gives CASSALEETQYF.

The sample holds a few counts of this clonotype. V is TRBV4-1 and J is TRBJ1-5, with D possibly TRBD1 on 6 matching bases. CDR3 size: 16 residues. Per the germline V gene, CDR1 is MGHRA and CDR2 is YSYEKL. The V and J ends lost 2 bases and 0 bases respectively, with 11 bases between them. CDR3 region: CASSQQGPFSNQPQHF. The CDR3 region has the DNA TGCGCCAGCAGCCAACAGGGGCCCTTTAGCAATCAGCCCCAGCATTTT.

This clonotype was counted ten times or more. The chain combines TRBV20-1 with TRBJ1-1, with TRBD1 as a possible D gene (6 bases). The CDR3 loop spans 13 amino acids. CDR1 DFQATT and CDR2 SNEGSKA come from the germline V gene (reference sequence). Trimming took off 3 bases at V and 4 bases at J, with 12 bases between the two ends. This chain's CDR3 is CSASDGGLTEAFF. The CDR3 DNA reads as TGCAGTGCTAGTGACGGGGGGCTCACTGAAGCTTTCTTT.

This clonotype was recorded at least ten times. This sequence joins TRBV10-2 and TRBJ2-7; 12 bases match TRBD2. V lost 3 bases, J lost 5 bases, and 8 bases stayed unmatched. The CDR3 totals 16 residues. Germline V gene lookup returns CDR1 WSHSY and CDR2 SAAADI. CDR3 nucleotides: TGCGCCAGCAGTGAATTTGGAACTAGCGGGAGGAACGAGCAGTACTTC. This sequence encodes CASSEFGTSGRNEQYF.

This clonotype was counted between two and nine times. This chain connects TRBV12-3 or TRBV12-4 to TRBJ2-5; possibly TRBD1 for D (6 bases). The CDR3 runs to 14 residues. Deletions cut 4 bases from V and 4 bases from J, with 13 bases between. CDR3 residues: CASSSPGVRETQYF. The CDR3 DNA reads TGTGCCAGCAGTTCTCCAGGGGTCCGAGAGACCCAGTACTTC.

The CDR3 reads CASSQVRQEGYTF. The CDR3 DNA follows: TGTGCCAGCAGCCAAGTTCGGCAGGAGGGCTACACCTTC. The gene calls are TRBV14 and TRBJ1-2; D gene uncertain. The V end was cut by 1 base, the J end by 8 bases, with 11 bases between. The CDR3 spans 13 residues. The germline V gene encodes CDR1 SGHDN and CDR2 FVKESK.

Many counts were recorded for this clonotype. The chain employs TRBV30 and TRBJ1-4; D call uncertain. V was trimmed by 3 bases and J by 8 bases, leaving 10 bases between them. CDR1 and CDR2 from the germline V gene are GTSNPN and SVGIG (reference sequence). CDR3 length equals 12 residues. The CDR3 coding sequence is TGTGCCTGGAGCGCATTGAAGGAAAAACTGTTTTTT. Its protein is CAWSALKEKLFF. Full variable domain (rest looked up from reference TRBV30 and TRBJ1-4): SQTIHQWPATLVQPVGSPLSLECTVEGTSNPNLYWYRQAAGRGLQLLFYSVGIGQISSEVPQNLSASRPQDRQFILSSKKLLLSDSGFYLCAWSALKEKLFFGSGTQLSVL.

This clonotype was seen ten or more times. This rearrangement joins TRBV7-9 to TRBJ1-1; D unclear. CDR3 length: 14 amino acids. Germline CDR1 SEHNR, CDR2 FQNEAQ (reference sequence). Trimming cost V 6 bases and J 1 base, with 12 bases left between them. CDR3 residues: CASRGNDGNTEAFF. CDR3 sequence (DNA): TGTGCCAGCAGAGGTAACGACGGGAACACTGAAGCTTTCTTT. Filled out from reference TRBV7-9 and TRBJ1-1, the complete variable domain reads DTGVSQNPRHKITKRGQNVTFRCDPISEHNRLYWYRQTLGQGPEFLTYFQNEAQLEKSRLLSDRFSAERPKGSFSTLEIQRTEQGDSAMYLCASRGNDGNTEAFFGQGTRLTVV.

The table lists this clonotype with many counts. The V call is TRBV9, the J call TRBJ1-1, with D perhaps matching TRBD1 (6 bases). The CDR3 is 15 amino acids. Trimming pared 0 bases from V and 3 bases from J, leaving 12 bases between. CDR1 is SGDLS, CDR2 YYNGEE, per germline. CDR3 coding DNA: TGTGCCAGCAGCGTAGCGCCAGGGGCGTACACTGAAGCTTTCTTT. This sequence encodes CASSVAPGAYTEAFF.

The chain is built from TRBV20-1 and TRBJ2-1; D gene ambiguous. Germline V gene data show CDR1 as DFQATT and CDR2 as SNEGSKA (reference sequence). V lost 0 bases, J lost 9 bases, and 15 bases lay in between. The CDR3 length is 14 residues. CDR3 in amino acids: CSARDSSSWGEQFF. CDR3 nucleotides: TGCAGTGCTAGAGATTCGTCTAGTTGGGGTGAGCAGTTCTTC.

This clonotype was seen at least ten times. CDR3 sequence: CASSLVWASDTQYF. The CDR3 coding sequence is TGTGCCAGCAGCTTAGTCTGGGCATCAGATACGCAGTATTTT. The chain links TRBV7-2 to TRBJ2-3, with D uncertain. Trimming took 1 base from V and 4 from J, leaving 9 bases between them. The germline V gene encodes CDR1 SGHTA and CDR2 FQGNSA. The CDR3 loop spans 14 amino acids.

The rearrangement joins TRBV11-2 to TRBJ2-7; D call uncertain. Trimming left V 2 bases short and J 7 bases short, with 12 bases between. Germline CDR1 and CDR2: SGHAT and FQNNGV. This CDR3 contains 13 residues. Here the CDR3 reads CASSLFVSREQYV. Here the CDR3 DNA reads TGTGCCAGCAGCTTATTTGTGTCTCGGGAGCAGTACGTC.

In this sample, this clonotype turned up a few times. V is TRBV9 and J is TRBJ2-1; D is perhaps TRBD2 (5 bases). The CDR3 length is 14 residues. Trimming cost V 0 bases and J 5 bases, with 9 bases left between them. From germline, CDR1 is SGDLS and CDR2 YYNGEE. The CDR3 region has the DNA TGTGCCAGCAGCGTAGCTTTCGGGGACAATGAGCAGTTCTTC. It specifies CASSVAFGDNEQFF.

CDR3 sequence: CASSQFTSGSTDTQYF. For the CDR3, the DNA is TGTGCCAGCAGCCAATTTACTAGCGGGAGCACAGATACGCAGTATTTT. J is TRBJ2-3 and V is TRBV4-2; 9 bases line up with TRBD2. V lost 2 bases to trimming and J lost 0 bases; unmatched junction nucleotides: 3. Per germline, CDR1 LGHNA and CDR2 YNFKEQ. There are 16 residues in the CDR3.